These T cell receptor beta chains were read from a single sample in a study of circulating and synovial CD4+ cells in juvenile arthritis. Profiled with immunoSEQ multiplex PCR; TCRdb holds only in-frame clones, not every one. Counted here are some 33,000 clones, approximately 94% occurring once; the ten biggest clones make up 0.55% to 0.75%. The specimen was CD4+ T cells from blood. The receptors originated from a human donor with juvenile idiopathic arthritis. Each CDR3 is given with its conserved first and last residue. The D gene is left open where the match is weak. Clone size appears in some rows only: once, few, many, or a class for an expanded clone.

V gene	D gene	clone size	J gene	CDR3 protein	CDR3 DNA
TRBV7-9	.	.	TRBJ1-2	CASSLISASTNYGYTF	TGTGCCAGCAGCTTAATTTCTGCCAGTACTAACTATGGCTACACCTTC
TRBV7-9	TRBD2	.	TRBJ2-4	CASSLALAGENIQYF	TGTGCCAGCAGCTTAGCCCTAGCGGGGGAAAACATTCAGTACTTC
TRBV7-3	TRBD2	.	TRBJ2-1	CASSPLAGSGIYNEQFF	TGTGCCAGCAGCCCTCTAGCGGGGTCAGGGATATACAATGAGCAGTTCTTC
TRBV5-1	TRBD1	.	TRBJ1-1	CASSSGQGDEAFF	TGCGCCAGCAGCTCCGGACAGGGCGATGAAGCTTTCTTT
TRBV15	TRBD2	.	TRBJ2-1	CATSRDGGVFLAYNEQFF	TGTGCCACCAGCAGAGACGGGGGGGTCTTTCTGGCCTACAATGAGCAGTTCTTC
TRBV27	.	.	TRBJ2-7	CASSLGGVLPPYEQYF	TGTGCCAGCAGTTTGGGCGGGGTATTACCCCCCTACGAGCAGTACTTC
TRBV27	.	once	TRBJ2-5	CASSSPPTGFGETQYF	TGTGCCAGCAGTTCTCCACCCACAGGGTTCGGGGAGACCCAGTACTTC
TRBV5-5	TRBD1	.	TRBJ1-1	CASSVTGGRNTEAFF	TGTGCCAGCAGCGTAACAGGGGGAAGGAACACTGAAGCTTTCTTT
TRBV18	.	.	TRBJ2-1	CASSPLRGYEQFF	TGTGCCAGCTCACCCCTTCGGGGTTATGAGCAGTTCTTC
TRBV5-4	TRBD2	.	TRBJ2-1	CASSLGGGLARYNEQFF	TGTGCCAGCAGCTTGGGAGGGGGACTAGCGCGGTACAATGAGCAGTTCTTC
TRBV28	.	.	TRBJ2-5	CASSFAGPGETQYF	TGTGCCAGCAGTTTCGCTGGGCCGGGGGAGACCCAGTACTTC
TRBV27	.	.	TRBJ2-4	CASSLAGLAKNIQYF	TGTGCCAGCAGTTTAGCGGGGCTAGCCAAAAACATTCAGTACTTC
TRBV2	TRBD1	.	TRBJ1-2	CASSERTGVSYGYTF	TGTGCCAGCAGTGAGAGGACAGGGGTGAGCTATGGCTACACCTTC
TRBV29-1	.	.	TRBJ1-2	CSVESGDGYTF	TGCAGCGTTGAGTCCGGGGATGGCTACACCTTC
TRBV5-6	.	.	TRBJ1-6	CASSLGQNNSPLHF	TGTGCCAGCAGCTTGGGGCAGAATAATTCACCCCTCCACTTT
TRBV7-8	TRBD1	.	TRBJ2-5	CASSLAATGAGETQYF	TGTGCCAGCAGCTTAGCGGCAACAGGGGCCGGGGAGACCCAGTACTTC
TRBV7-6	.	.	TRBJ1-4	CASSLVHGPRATNEKLFF	TGTGCCAGCAGCTTAGTTCACGGCCCCAGGGCAACTAATGAAAAACTGTTTTTT
TRBV4-3	.	.	TRBJ2-7	CASSLPIQGNYEQYF	TGCGCCAGCAGCCTCCCTATACAGGGAAACTACGAGCAGTACTTC
TRBV5-1	.	.	TRBJ2-7	CASPPDTSYEQYF	TGCGCCTCCCCCCCCGACACTTCCTACGAGCAGTACTTC
TRBV9	.	.	TRBJ1-1	CASSAPGNLNTEAFF	TGTGCCAGCAGCGCCCCAGGGAACCTGAACACTGAAGCTTTCTTT
TRBV7-2	TRBD1	.	TRBJ1-6	CASSLGGTALLNSPLHF	TGTGCCAGCAGCTTAGGGGGGACAGCCCTCCTTAATTCACCCCTCCACTTT
TRBV19	.	.	TRBJ1-6	CASSIVGMGSPLHF	TGTGCCAGTAGTATTGTCGGGATGGGCTCACCCCTCCACTTT
TRBV4-1	TRBD1	.	TRBJ1-2	CASSQRYTGAEGYTF	TGCGCCAGCAGCCAAAGATATACAGGGGCTGAGGGCTACACCTTC
TRBV6-5	.	.	TRBJ1-3	CASSYAQTGPGDTIYF	TGTGCCAGCAGTTACGCGCAAACAGGGCCTGGAGACACCATATATTTT
TRBV7-9	.	.	TRBJ1-2	CASIDSSRYGYTF	TGTGCCAGCATCGACTCGTCTCGCTATGGCTACACCTTC
TRBV19	TRBD2	.	TRBJ2-3	CASSLAGVTDTQYF	TGTGCCAGTTCACTAGCGGGGGTGACAGATACGCAGTATTTT
TRBV5-8	.	.	TRBJ1-5	CASSLGRGGVSWQPQHF	TGTGCCAGCAGCTTGGGGCGGGGCGGGGTTTCATGGCAGCCCCAGCATTTT
TRBV15	.	.	TRBJ1-2	CATSIGATYGYTF	TGTGCCACCAGTATAGGGGCGACCTATGGCTACACCTTC
TRBV7-2	.	.	TRBJ2-7	CASSLYGHYEQYF	TGTGCCAGCAGCTTATACGGTCACTACGAGCAGTACTTC
TRBV27	.	.	TRBJ1-4	CASSLIGQGFNNEKLFF	TGTGCCAGCAGTTTAATCGGGCAGGGATTTAATAATGAAAAACTGTTTTTT
TRBV7-2	.	.	TRBJ1-1	CASSLVWGVLGTEAFF	TGTGCCAGCAGCTTAGTCTGGGGGGTCTTAGGTACTGAAGCTTTCTTT
TRBV28	TRBD1	.	TRBJ2-5	CASTSSGQGASRETQYF	TGTGCCAGCACCTCGTCGGGACAGGGGGCTTCTCGGGAGACCCAGTACTTC
TRBV7-8	TRBD2	.	TRBJ2-5	CASTDSGGARETQYF	TGTGCCAGCACCGATAGCGGGGGGGCTCGAGAGACCCAGTACTTC
TRBV19	.	.	TRBJ1-5	CASSDSSNQPQHF	TGTGCCAGTAGCGACAGCTCCAATCAGCCCCAGCATTTT
TRBV7-3	TRBD2	.	TRBJ2-3	CASSFLAGGRDTQYF	TGTGCCAGCAGCTTTCTAGCGGGGGGCCGCGATACGCAGTATTTT
TRBV18	.	.	TRBJ2-4	CASSPEQGLAKNIQYF	TGTGCCAGCTCACCCGAACAGGGTCTAGCCAAAAACATTCAGTACTTC
TRBV25-1	.	.	TRBJ2-7	CASSEWAPTLFDEQYF	TGTGCCAGCAGTGAATGGGCCCCGACCCTCTTTGACGAGCAGTACTTC
TRBV6-5	TRBD1	.	TRBJ2-7	CASSYTGQTYEQYF	TGTGCCAGCAGTTACACGGGACAGACGTACGAGCAGTACTTC
TRBV7-9	.	.	TRBJ2-1	CASSLDSYNEQFF	TGTGCCAGCAGCTTGGACAGTTACAATGAGCAGTTCTTC
TRBV6-5	TRBD1	few	TRBJ1-1	CASRETGGGTEAFF	TGTGCCAGCAGAGAGACAGGGGGCGGCACTGAAGCTTTCTTT
TRBV2	.	.	TRBJ2-5	CASSGGALQETQYF	TGTGCCAGCAGTGGCGGGGCCTTGCAAGAGACCCAGTACTTC
TRBV18	TRBD1	.	TRBJ2-2	CASSQGAIGELFF	TGTGCCAGCTCACAGGGGGCGATCGGGGAGCTGTTTTTT
TRBV7-2	TRBD2	.	TRBJ2-3	CASSPRVWTSGGASQYF	TGTGCCAGCAGCCCTAGGGTTTGGACTAGCGGGGGGGCCTCGCAGTATTTT
TRBV6-1	.	.	TRBJ1-2	CASTLQGKSGGYTF	TGTGCCAGCACCCTACAGGGTAAAAGTGGTGGCTACACCTTC
TRBV5-5	.	.	TRBJ2-1	CASSLAGQNYNEQFF	TGTGCCAGCAGCTTGGCTGGACAGAACTACAATGAGCAGTTCTTC